This is a list of T cell receptor beta chains from one sample in a study of monozygotic twins with inflammatory bowel disease. No DNA is given; TCRdb re-called the 5' RACE reads and lists each CDR3 protein once. Its clone listing holds approximately 330,000 distinct CDR3 sequences. Sequencing was done on a sample of blood. Receptor source: a human donor with ulcerative colitis or Crohn's disease, or a healthy co-twin of an affected twin (not recorded which). Each CDR3 is given with its conserved first and last residue.

J gene	V gene	CDR3 protein
TRBJ2-4	TRBV27	CASSFMFTSGKNIQYF
TRBJ1-6	TRBV5-1	CASSLLGSSYNSPLHF
TRBJ2-3	TRBV24-1	CATSDFPRGATDTQYF
TRBJ1-2	TRBV3-1	CASNLRNVDYGYTF
TRBJ1-6	TRBV5-5	CASSPSPGRVGSPLHF
TRBJ2-3	TRBV29-1	CSVRPGQGTDTQYF
TRBJ2-7	TRBV3-1	CASSQEASGTAEQYF
TRBJ1-2	TRBV6-2/TRBV6-3	CASSYVLGFGYTF
TRBJ2-3	TRBV11-2	CASLGLSTDTQYF
TRBJ2-1	TRBV20-1	CSARDAVGGSFSSYNEQFF
TRBJ2-2	TRBV21-1	CASTAPGDTGELFF
TRBJ2-2	TRBV12-3/TRBV12-4	CASRALQGTGELFF
TRBJ2-1	TRBV6-2/TRBV6-3	CASSYWASGGNEQFF
TRBJ1-2	TRBV5-1	CASSLSPGNGYTF
TRBJ1-3	TRBV7-6	CASSPDLLRDPSTIYF
TRBJ2-7	TRBV30	CAWSKVGAHEQYF
TRBJ2-1	TRBV7-2	CATAGPSSYNEQFF
TRBJ1-2	TRBV6-5	CASSSGTGLPNYGYTF